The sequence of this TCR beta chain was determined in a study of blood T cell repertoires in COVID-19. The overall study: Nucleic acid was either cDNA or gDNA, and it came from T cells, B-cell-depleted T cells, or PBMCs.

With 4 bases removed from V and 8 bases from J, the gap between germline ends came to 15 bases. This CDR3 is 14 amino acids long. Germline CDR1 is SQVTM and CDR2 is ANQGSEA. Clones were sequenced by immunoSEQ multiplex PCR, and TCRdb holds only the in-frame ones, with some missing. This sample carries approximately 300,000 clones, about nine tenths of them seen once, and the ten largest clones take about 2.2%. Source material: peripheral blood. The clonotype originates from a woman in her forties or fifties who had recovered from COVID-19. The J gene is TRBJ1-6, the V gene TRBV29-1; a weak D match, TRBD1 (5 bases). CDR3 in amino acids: CSVAEGAADSPLHF. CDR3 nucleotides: TGCAGCGTTGCTGAAGGGGCAGCCGATTCACCCCTCCACTTT.